Below, 25 T cell receptor beta chains from the same sample are listed, as sequenced in a study of a mutant IDH1 vaccine in newly diagnosed glioma. Assay: immunoSEQ multiplex PCR; the TCRdb copy retains only in-frame clones and omits some. Of over 50,000 clones listed, just under 90% are singletons. The time point is: week 5, during vaccination. All doses held 300 ug of mutant IDH1 20-mer peptide, with topical imiquimod. Which antigens these TCRs recognize remains unknown. Sequencing was performed on PBMCs, taken from a glioma patient whose treatment included an IDH1 peptide vaccine. Every receptor here comes from a woman in her thirties or forties with glioma.

The chain links TRBV9 to TRBJ2-2; the D gene is possibly TRBD1 (6 bases). CDR1 and CDR2 (germline): SGDLS, YYNGEE. The CDR3 is 16 amino acids. V shed 0 bases and J shed 3 bases, with 12 bases lying between them. The CDR3: CASSVEARTDTGELFF. The CDR3 DNA is TGTGCCAGCAGCGTAGAAGCCCGGACAGACACCGGGGAGCTGTTTTTT.

The CDR3 DNA is TGTGCCAGCAGCCCCCGCCAGGGAGTCTTGGCCCAAGAGACCCAGTACTTC. This gives the protein CASSPRQGVLAQETQYF. The chain is built from TRBV5-4 and TRBJ2-5, with D perhaps TRBD1 or TRBD2 (5 bases each). Trimming took off 4 bases at V and 1 base at J, with 20 bases between the two ends. The CDR3 loop spans 17 amino acids. Per germline, CDR1 SGHNT and CDR2 YYREEE (reference sequence).

V usage is TRBV14 and J usage is TRBJ2-5, with 10 bases that match TRBD2. The length of the CDR3 is 13 residues. The germline V gene has CDR1 SGHDN and CDR2 FVKESK. The V segment lost 8 bases and the J segment 5 bases; nucleotides outside the gene matches: 5. The CDR3 nucleotides are TGTGCCAGCGGAACTAGCGGGGTGGAGACCCAGTACTTC. Protein product: CASGTSGVETQYF.

The V gene is TRBV2, the J gene TRBJ1-2; D not certain. CDR3 length: 12 amino acids. Per the germline V gene, CDR1 is SNHLY and CDR2 is FYNNEI. The germline V and J ends were trimmed by 3 bases and 4 bases, with 6 bases remaining between them. The CDR3, as DNA: TGTGCCAGCAGTGAGGACGGCTATGGCTACACCTTC. Translated, it gives CASSEDGYGYTF.

The chain is built from TRBV21-1 and TRBJ1-1; the D call in the table, TRBD1, was not verified against the DNA. TRBV21-1 is flagged as a pseudogene. This CDR3 spans 14 amino acids. The CDR3, as DNA: TGTGCCAGCAGCAGCGGACAGGTGAACACTGAAGCTTTCTTT. Its protein is CASSSGQVNTEAFF.

The rearrangement uses TRBV5-5 and TRBJ2-3, with no clear D. Deletions cut 0 bases from V and 5 bases from J, with 10 bases between. The CDR3 sequence is 14 residues long. The germline V gene has CDR1 SGHKS and CDR2 YYEKEE (reference sequence). This CDR3 reads CASSLAWVGDTQYF. CDR3 sequence (DNA): TGTGCCAGCAGCTTGGCCTGGGTTGGAGATACGCAGTATTTT.

The chain recombines TRBV10-3 with TRBJ2-5; the match to TRBD2 covers 9 bases. With V trimmed by 3 bases and J by 2 bases, 16 bases remained unmatched. Germline V gives CDR1 ENHRY, CDR2 SYGVKD. The CDR3 contains 19 residues. The CDR3: CAISDLSLGSGSQQETQYF. The DNA for the CDR3 is TGTGCCATCAGTGACCTATCGTTGGGTAGCGGGAGCCAACAAGAGACCCAGTACTTC.

This chain joins TRBV4-1 and TRBJ1-2; D is unresolved. Between the trimmed V and J ends, which lost 2 bases and 1 base, there was a span of 17 bases. The CDR3 totals 17 residues. Looked up from germline, CDR1 is MGHRA and CDR2 is YSYEKL. This CDR3 is CASSQRTGFGFNYGYTF. The DNA of the CDR3 is TGCGCCAGCAGCCAACGGACGGGCTTCGGGTTTAACTATGGCTACACCTTC.

The V call is TRBV5-1, the J call TRBJ1-5; D is uncertain. There are 13 residues in the CDR3. Germline CDR1 reads SGHRS; CDR2 reads YFSETQ. The V and J ends lost 7 bases and 0 bases respectively, with 8 bases between them. The CDR3 region is CASSVDSNQPQHF. CDR3 coding DNA: TGCGCCAGCTCCGTAGATAGCAATCAGCCCCAGCATTTT. The full variable domain, with the rest looked up from reference TRBV5-1 and TRBJ1-5, is KAGVTQTPRYLIKTRGQQVTLSCSPISGHRSVSWYQQTPGQGLQFLFEYFSETQRNKGNFPGRFSGRQFSNSRSEMNVSTLELGDSALYLCASSVDSNQPQHFGDGTRLSIL.

The genes are TRBV6-1 and TRBJ2-7; TRBD1 aligns across 9 bases. The CDR3 runs to 12 residues. V was clipped by 9 bases and J by 12 bases; unmatched bases: 12. Germline V gene lookup returns CDR1 MNHNS and CDR2 SASEGT. Here the CDR3 reads CASLPNRGLGYF. Here the CDR3 DNA reads TGTGCCAGTTTACCCAACAGGGGGCTGGGGTACTTC.

The J gene is TRBJ2-7, the V gene TRBV6-6; tentative D call: TRBD1 (6 bases). V gave up 2 bases and J gave up 0 bases, with 11 bases separating them. The germline V gene has CDR1 MNHNY and CDR2 SVGAGI (reference sequence). This CDR3 has 15 amino acids. The CDR3 nucleotides are TGTGCCAGCAGTTACACAGGGCCGAGCTCCTACGAGCAGTACTTC. It encodes CASSYTGPSSYEQYF.

The rearrangement links TRBV6-5 to TRBJ1-1; 7 nucleotides line up with TRBD1. Trimming removed 4 bases from V and 3 bases from J; junction bases left unmatched: 11. This CDR3 spans 16 amino acids. Germline V gene data show CDR1 as MNHEY and CDR2 as SVGAGI. CDR3 protein: CASSSRTGVGYTEAFF. CDR3 in DNA: TGTGCCAGCAGTTCCCGGACAGGAGTGGGGTACACTGAAGCTTTCTTT.

V usage is TRBV6-5 and J usage is TRBJ2-7; 11 bases map to TRBD2. In germline, CDR1 is MNHEY, CDR2 SVGAGI. J lost 5 bases, V lost 6 bases, and 6 bases had no gene match. The CDR3 has 14 residues. The CDR3 nucleotides are TGTGCCAGCAGAACTAGCGGGGGTATCCACGAGCAGTACTTC. Protein product: CASRTSGGIHEQYF.

The chain links TRBV2 to TRBJ2-6; D gene ambiguous. Germline CDR1 SNHLY, CDR2 FYNNEI. V lost 6 bases, J lost 0 bases, and 6 bases lay in between. This CDR3 spans 14 amino acids. This CDR3 is CASSFSSGANVLTF. CDR3 sequence (DNA): TGTGCCAGCAGCTTTAGCTCTGGGGCCAACGTCCTGACTTTC. The full variable domain, completed using reference TRBV2 and TRBJ2-6, is EPEVTQTPSHQVTQMGQEVILRCVPISNHLYFYWYRQILGQKVEFLVSFYNNEISEKSEIFDDQFSVERPDGSNFTLKIRSTKLEDSAMYFCASSFSSGANVLTFGAGSRLTVL.

V and J are TRBV13 and TRBJ1-6; D is ambiguous. V was shortened by 6 bases and J by 4 bases, with 13 bases between the two germline ends. CDR3 length: 15 amino acids. CDR1 is PRHDT, CDR2 FYEKMQ, per germline (reference sequence). DNA of the CDR3: TGTGCCAGCAGACTAAAAGGCGGGTATAATTCACCCCTCCACTTT. This translates into CASRLKGGYNSPLHF.

The chain recombines TRBV5-4 with TRBJ2-5, with 14 nucleotides matching TRBD2. Germline V gene sequence: CDR1 SGHNT, CDR2 YYREEE (reference sequence). The junction had 9 bases not matched to a gene; V was cut back by 4 bases and J by 4 bases. The CDR3 is made up of 17 amino acids. This chain's CDR3 is CASSPSGLAGESETQYF. CDR3 nucleotides: TGTGCCAGCAGCCCATCGGGACTAGCGGGAGAATCAGAGACCCAGTACTTC.

V gene TRBV5-4 combines with J gene TRBJ1-1; no clear D. This CDR3 spans 14 amino acids. Germline CDR1 SGHNT, CDR2 YYREEE (reference sequence). Trimming shortened V by 0 bases and J by 1 base, and 7 bases separated the two germline ends. Here the CDR3 reads CASSLVGENTEAFF. The CDR3 bases are TGTGCCAGCAGCTTGGTGGGAGAGAACACTGAAGCTTTCTTT.

The chain joins TRBV13 to TRBJ1-3, with D possibly matching TRBD1 (5 bases). Deletions cut 5 bases from V and 4 bases from J, with 9 bases between. Germline CDR1 PRHDT, CDR2 FYEKMQ (reference sequence). The CDR3 loop spans 13 amino acids. The DNA for the CDR3 is TGTGCCAGCAGCATCTACAGGGGAAACACCATATATTTT. Amino acids: CASSIYRGNTIYF.

V and J are TRBV5-1 and TRBJ2-5; the D gene is possibly TRBD2 (6 bases). The V and J ends lost 4 bases and 4 bases respectively, with 14 bases between them. The CDR3 is 14 residues long. CDR1 and CDR2 (germline): SGHRS, YFSETQ. CDR3 amino acids: CASSPGGELETQYF. In nucleotides, the CDR3 is TGCGCCAGCAGCCCCGGAGGGGAATTAGAGACCCAGTACTTC.

The count of this clone is one. The V gene is TRBV30, the J gene TRBJ1-1, with 12 bases fitting TRBD1. This CDR3 comprises 15 residues. The germline CDR1 and CDR2 sequences are GTSNPN and SVGIG (reference sequence). Unmatched junction bases numbered 7, after V lost 5 bases and J lost 3 bases. In DNA, the CDR3 is TGTGCCTGGGCCCCCAGGGACAGGGGGCACACTGAAGCTTTCTTT. Translated: CAWAPRDRGHTEAFF.

The chain carries TRBV4-1 and TRBJ1-1; no definite D call. V shed 0 bases and J shed 7 bases, with 15 bases lying between them. Germline CDR1 reads MGHRA; CDR2 reads YSYEKL. The CDR3 is 15 residues long. CDR3 in amino acids: CASSQENSPEGEAFF. The CDR3 bases are TGCGCCAGCAGCCAAGAAAATTCCCCAGAGGGTGAAGCTTTCTTT.

CDR3 amino acids: CASSSQGVSGNTIYF. The CDR3 coding sequence is TGTGCCAGCAGCTCTCAGGGGGTCTCTGGAAACACCATATATTTT. The J gene is TRBJ1-3, the V gene TRBV7-8; 7 nucleotides align to TRBD1. CDR1 is SGHVS and CDR2 is FQNEAQ in the germline V gene. Losses at the gene ends were 4 bases for V and 0 bases for J; bases not matched to a gene: 3. The CDR3 is 15 amino acids.

The chain couples TRBV5-1 to TRBJ1-1, with 9 bases aligning to TRBD1. The V gene end was trimmed by 3 bases and the J gene end by 2 bases; junction bases not matched to a gene: 5. Germline lookup yields CDR1 SGHRS and CDR2 YFSETQ. This CDR3 contains 15 residues. CDR3 in DNA: TGCGCCAGCAGCTCTGCGGGACAGGGTAACACTGAAGCTTTCTTT. Its protein product is CASSSAGQGNTEAFF.

The chain is built from TRBV18 and TRBJ1-1; D is unclear. CDR1 is KGHSH and CDR2 is LQKENI in the germline V gene. This CDR3 spans 15 amino acids. V lost 0 bases, J lost 3 bases, and 11 bases lay in between. CDR3 sequence (DNA): TGTGCCAGCTCACCACCGGAGGGTCGTTACACTGAAGCTTTCTTT. Translating gives CASSPPEGRYTEAFF.

The CDR3 loop reads CASSVTDYGYTF. Written as DNA, the CDR3 is TGTGCCAGCAGTGTTACAGACTATGGCTACACCTTC. This sequence joins TRBV2 and TRBJ1-2; D gene ambiguous. CDR1 and CDR2 (germline): SNHLY, FYNNEI. The CDR3 is 12 residues long. V was trimmed by 4 bases and J by 3 bases, leaving 6 bases between them.